This section outlines one T cell receptor beta chain sequence together with its context. Antigen: not known. The repertoire was sequenced with immunoSEQ multiplex PCR; TCRdb's copy has only in-frame clones and lacks some. The repertoire has about 120,000 clones, 80% to 90% of them found once; the top ten carry less than 10%. The sample originates from a study of T cell responses to AZD1222 COVID-19 vaccine. Notes on the study in general: Seropositive status at baseline applied to only five to seven AZD1222 recipients.

The CDR3 totals 16 residues. Trimming took 2 bases from V and 2 from J; bases not matched to a gene: 8. CDR1 and CDR2 (germline): GTSNPN, SVGIG (reference sequence). The receptor was derived from an adult in good health. The J gene is TRBJ1-4, the V gene TRBV30, with 7 bases that match TRBD1. The sequenced sample was peripheral blood, obtained on day 0 of AZD1222 vaccination. In DNA, the CDR3 is TGTGCCTGGAGTCTCCCACAGGGGCTTACTAATGAAAAACTGTTTTTT. Protein product: CAWSLPQGLTNEKLFF. Supplemented by reference TRBV30 and TRBJ1-4, the full variable domain reads SQTIHQWPATLVQPVGSPLSLECTVEGTSNPNLYWYRQAAGRGLQLLFYSVGIGQISSEVPQNLSASRPQDRQFILSSKKLLLSDSGFYLCAWSLPQGLTNEKLFFGSGTQLSVL.